What follows describes a single TCR beta chain. The antigen is undetermined. The sample is drawn from a study of cytomegalovirus exposure and HLA in healthy donors. Overall study results and limits: What TCR beta sequences reportedly achieved was accurate prediction of HLA-A and HLA-B alleles in most subjects. Sequence variants that were highly shared formed a cluster that was likely a sequencing artifact. Upon later analysis, TCR association rates were observed to vary by HLA locus, being highest for DRB1 and lowest for HLA-C.

V gave up 2 bases and J gave up 5 bases, with 11 bases separating them. Germline CDR1 and CDR2: SGHDT and YYEEEE. The length of the CDR3 is 13 residues. The PCR ran on 60 Vbeta and 13 Jbeta primers. Using immunoSEQ multiplex PCR, the repertoire was profiled, and TCRdb retains in-frame clones only, with some absent. The table includes approximately 200,000 clones, 60% to 80% detected once. The sequenced sample was PBMCs. The TCR comes from a man younger than 35 in good health and CMV-seronegative. V gene TRBV5-6 combines with J gene TRBJ2-7, with D perhaps TRBD1 (6 bases). The CDR3 is CASSFGQLDEQYF. The CDR3 DNA sequence: TGTGCCAGCAGCTTCGGACAGTTAGACGAGCAGTACTTC. The whole variable domain, filled in from reference TRBV5-6 and TRBJ2-7, reads DAGVTQSPTHLIKTRGQQVTLRCSPKSGHDTVSWYQQALGQGPQFIFQYYEEEERQRGNFPDRFSGHQFPNYSSELNVNALLLGDSALYLCASSFGQLDEQYFGPGTRLTVT.